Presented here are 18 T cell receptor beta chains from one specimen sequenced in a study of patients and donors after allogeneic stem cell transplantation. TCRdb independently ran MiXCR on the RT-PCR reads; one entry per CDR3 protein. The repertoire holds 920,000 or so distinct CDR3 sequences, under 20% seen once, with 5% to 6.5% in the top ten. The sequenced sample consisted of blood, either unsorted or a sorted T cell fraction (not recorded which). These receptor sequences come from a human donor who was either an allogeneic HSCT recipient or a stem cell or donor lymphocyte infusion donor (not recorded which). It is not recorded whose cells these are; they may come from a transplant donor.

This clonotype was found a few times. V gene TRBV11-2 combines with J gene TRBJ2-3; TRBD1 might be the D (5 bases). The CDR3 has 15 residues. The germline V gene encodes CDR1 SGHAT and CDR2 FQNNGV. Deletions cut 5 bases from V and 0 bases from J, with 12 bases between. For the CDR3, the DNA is TGTGCCAGCAGCCCTGGGGCCGGCAGCACAGATACGCAGTATTTT. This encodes CASSPGAGSTDTQYF.

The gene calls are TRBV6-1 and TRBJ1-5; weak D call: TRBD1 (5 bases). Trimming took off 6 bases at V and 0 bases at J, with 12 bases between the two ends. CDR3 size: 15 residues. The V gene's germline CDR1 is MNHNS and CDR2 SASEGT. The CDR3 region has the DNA TGTGCCAGCAGCTGGGACCGGGGTAGCAATCAGCCCCAGCATTTT. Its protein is CASSWDRGSNQPQHF.

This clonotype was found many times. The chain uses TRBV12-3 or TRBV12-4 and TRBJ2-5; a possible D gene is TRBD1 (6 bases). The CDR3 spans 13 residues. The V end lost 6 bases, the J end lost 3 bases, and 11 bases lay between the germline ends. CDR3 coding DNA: TGTGCCAGCAGCCTGGACAGTAAAGAGACCCAGTACTTC. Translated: CASSLDSKETQYF.

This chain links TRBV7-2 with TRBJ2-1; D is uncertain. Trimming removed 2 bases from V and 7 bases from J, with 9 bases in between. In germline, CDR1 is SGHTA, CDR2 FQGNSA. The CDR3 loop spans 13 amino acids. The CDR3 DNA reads TGTGCCAGCAGCTTACTCCGAGAAAATGAGCAGTTCTTC. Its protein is CASSLLRENEQFF.

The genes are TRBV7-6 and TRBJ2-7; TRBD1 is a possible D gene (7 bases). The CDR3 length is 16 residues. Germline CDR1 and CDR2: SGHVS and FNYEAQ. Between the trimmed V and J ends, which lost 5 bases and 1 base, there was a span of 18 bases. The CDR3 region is CASSPRTGGRSYEQYF. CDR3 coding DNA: TGTGCCAGCAGCCCCCGGACAGGAGGGAGATCCTACGAGCAGTACTTC.

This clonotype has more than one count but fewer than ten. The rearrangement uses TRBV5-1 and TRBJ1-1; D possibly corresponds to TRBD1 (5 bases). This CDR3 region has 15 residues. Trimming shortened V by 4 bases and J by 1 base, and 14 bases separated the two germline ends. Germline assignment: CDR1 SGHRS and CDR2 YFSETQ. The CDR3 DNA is TGCGCCAGCAGCCCCCAGGGAAGGGCGAACACTGAAGCTTTCTTT. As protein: CASSPQGRANTEAFF.

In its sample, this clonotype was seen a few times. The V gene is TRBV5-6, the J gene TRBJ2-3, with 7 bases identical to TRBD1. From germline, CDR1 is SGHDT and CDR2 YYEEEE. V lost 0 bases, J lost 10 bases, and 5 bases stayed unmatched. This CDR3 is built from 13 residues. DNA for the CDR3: TGTGCCAGCAGCTTGGAAGGGGGCCGGGCGCAGTATTTT. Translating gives CASSLEGGRAQYF. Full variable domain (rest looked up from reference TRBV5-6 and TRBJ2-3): DAGVTQSPTHLIKTRGQQVTLRCSPKSGHDTVSWYQQALGQGPQFIFQYYEEEERQRGNFPDRFSGHQFPNYSSELNVNALLLGDSALYLCASSLEGGRAQYFGPGTRLTVL.

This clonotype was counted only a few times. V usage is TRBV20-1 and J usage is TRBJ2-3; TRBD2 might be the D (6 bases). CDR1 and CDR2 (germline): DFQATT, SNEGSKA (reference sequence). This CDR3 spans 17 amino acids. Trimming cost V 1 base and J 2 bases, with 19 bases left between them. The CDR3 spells CSARGDFFSNPTDTQYF. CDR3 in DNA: TGCAGTGCTAGAGGGGACTTTTTTAGCAACCCCACAGATACGCAGTATTTT.

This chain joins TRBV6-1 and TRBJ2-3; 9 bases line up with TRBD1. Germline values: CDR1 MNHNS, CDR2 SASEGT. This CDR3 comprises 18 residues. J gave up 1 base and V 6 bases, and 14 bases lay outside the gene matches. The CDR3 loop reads CASRGGTGLGSGTDTQYF. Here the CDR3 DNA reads TGTGCCAGCAGGGGAGGGACAGGGCTCGGCTCCGGCACAGATACGCAGTATTTT.

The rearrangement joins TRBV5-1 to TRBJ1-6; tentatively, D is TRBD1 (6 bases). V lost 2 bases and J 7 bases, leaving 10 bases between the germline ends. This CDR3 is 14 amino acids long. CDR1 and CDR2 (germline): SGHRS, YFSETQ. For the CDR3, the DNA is TGCGCCAGCAGCTTTGGGGGGCCGAATTCACCCCTCCACTTT. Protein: CASSFGGPNSPLHF. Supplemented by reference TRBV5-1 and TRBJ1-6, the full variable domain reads KAGVTQTPRYLIKTRGQQVTLSCSPISGHRSVSWYQQTPGQGLQFLFEYFSETQRNKGNFPGRFSGRQFSNSRSEMNVSTLELGDSALYLCASSFGGPNSPLHFGNGTRLTVT.

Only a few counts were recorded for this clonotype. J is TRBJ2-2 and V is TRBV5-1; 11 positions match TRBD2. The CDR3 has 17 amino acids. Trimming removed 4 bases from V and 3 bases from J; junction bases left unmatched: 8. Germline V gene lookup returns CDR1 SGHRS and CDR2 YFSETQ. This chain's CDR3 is CASSRIPGLADTGELFF. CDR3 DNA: TGCGCCAGCAGCAGGATTCCGGGACTAGCGGACACCGGGGAGCTGTTTTTT. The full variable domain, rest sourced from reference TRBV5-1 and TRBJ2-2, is KAGVTQTPRYLIKTRGQQVTLSCSPISGHRSVSWYQQTPGQGLQFLFEYFSETQRNKGNFPGRFSGRQFSNSRSEMNVSTLELGDSALYLCASSRIPGLADTGELFFGEGSRLTVL.

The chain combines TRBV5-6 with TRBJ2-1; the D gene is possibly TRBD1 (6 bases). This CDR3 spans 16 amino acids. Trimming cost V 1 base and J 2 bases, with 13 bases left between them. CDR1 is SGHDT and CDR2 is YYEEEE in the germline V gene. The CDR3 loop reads CASSLLKQGPYNEQFF. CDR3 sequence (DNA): TGTGCCAGCAGCTTGCTTAAACAGGGACCCTACAATGAGCAGTTCTTC.

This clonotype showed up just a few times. The CDR3 loop is CAISENGELFF. In DNA form, the CDR3 reads TGTGCCATCAGTGAAAACGGGGAGCTGTTTTTT. The chain employs TRBV10-3 and TRBJ2-2; D remains ambiguous. The germline CDR1 and CDR2 sequences are ENHRY and SYGVKD. The CDR3 has 11 amino acids. Trimming cost V 3 bases and J 7 bases, with 3 bases left between them.

CDR3: CASSLPMGAATAGELFF. The CDR3 DNA reads as TGTGCCAGCAGCCTCCCGATGGGTGCGGCCACAGCCGGGGAGCTGTTTTTT. The chain recombines TRBV9 with TRBJ2-2; D unresolved. Germline CDR1 is SGDLS and CDR2 is YYNGEE. The V and J ends lost 4 bases and 6 bases respectively, with 22 bases between them. The CDR3 has 17 residues. Complete variable domain (other parts from reference TRBV9 and TRBJ2-2): DSGVTQTPKHLITATGQRVTLRCSPRSGDLSVYWYQQSLDQGLQFLIQYYNGEERAKGNILERFSAQQFPDLHSELNLSSLELGDSALYFCASSLPMGAATAGELFFGEGSRLTVL.

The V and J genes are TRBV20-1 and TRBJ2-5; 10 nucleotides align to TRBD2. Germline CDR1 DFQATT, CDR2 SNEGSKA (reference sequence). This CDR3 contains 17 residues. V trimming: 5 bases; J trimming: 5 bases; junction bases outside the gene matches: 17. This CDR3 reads CSAPPGLAAPVGETQYF. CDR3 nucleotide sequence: TGCAGTGCTCCCCCAGGACTAGCGGCCCCAGTTGGGGAGACCCAGTACTTC.

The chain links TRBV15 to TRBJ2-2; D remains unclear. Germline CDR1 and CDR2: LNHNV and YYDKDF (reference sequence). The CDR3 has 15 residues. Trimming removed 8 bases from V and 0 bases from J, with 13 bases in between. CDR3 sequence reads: CATERTAANTGELFF. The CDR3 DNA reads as TGTGCCACCGAAAGGACGGCCGCGAACACCGGGGAGCTGTTTTTT. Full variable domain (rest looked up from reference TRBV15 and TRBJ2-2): DAMVIQNPRYQVTQFGKPVTLSCSQTLNHNVMYWYQQKSSQAPKLLFHYYDKDFNNEADTPDNFQSRRPNTSFCFLDIRSPGLGDTAMYLCATERTAANTGELFFGEGSRLTVL.

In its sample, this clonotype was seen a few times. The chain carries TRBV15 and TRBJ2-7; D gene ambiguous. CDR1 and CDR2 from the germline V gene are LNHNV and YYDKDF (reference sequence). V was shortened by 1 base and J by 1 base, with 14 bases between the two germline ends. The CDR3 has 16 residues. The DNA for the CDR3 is TGTGCCACCAGCAGAGTGGGCTATGGGAATTCCTACGAGCAGTACTTC. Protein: CATSRVGYGNSYEQYF.

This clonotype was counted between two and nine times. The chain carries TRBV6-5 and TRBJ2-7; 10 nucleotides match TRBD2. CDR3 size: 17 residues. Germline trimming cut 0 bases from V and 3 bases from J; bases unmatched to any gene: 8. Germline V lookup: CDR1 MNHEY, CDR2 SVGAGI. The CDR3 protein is CASSYSAGAGGFYEQYF. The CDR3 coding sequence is TGTGCCAGCAGTTACTCAGCGGGAGCGGGAGGGTTCTACGAGCAGTACTTC.